Listed below are T cell receptor beta chains from one sample, sequenced in a study of cytomegalovirus exposure and HLA in healthy donors. Sequenced by immunoSEQ multiplex PCR; TCRdb stores in-frame clones only, minus some. The table includes under 350,000 clones, around 86% detected once. Material: PBMCs. The receptors derive from a woman aged 18-29 years in good health and CMV-seronegative. CDR3s include the opening cysteine and the closing phenylalanine or tryptophan. D genes are given only for firm matches. Not every row has a clone size; where given, it reads once, few, many or a size class.

. | TRBJ1-1 | . | TRBV7-4 | TGTGCCAGCATCCCTGGGCACGGGAAGGGCACTGAAGCTTTCTTT | CASIPGHGKGTEAFF
TRBD1 | TRBJ2-2 | once | TRBV13 | TGTGCCAGCAGCTTAGGAACAGGGGAGCCCGGGGAGCTGTTTTTT | CASSLGTGEPGELFF
. | TRBJ1-2 | . | TRBV12-5 | TGTGCTAGTGGTTTGCCCCCAGAGGAGGCTGGCTACACCTTC | CASGLPPEEAGYTF
. | TRBJ2-7 | . | TRBV1 | TGCACCAGCAGCCAGAACCTAGCGGGGACATACGAGCAGTACTTC | CTSSQNLAGTYEQYF
. | TRBJ2-1 | . | TRBV29-1 | TGCAGCGTTGTACGGGGAAAGGGAGTTGGTTTTTTGCAGTTCTTC | CSVVRGKGVGFLQFF
TRBD1 | TRBJ2-7 | . | TRBV5-1 | TGCGCCAGCAGCGCTACAGGTCAGACAGGGGGGGAGCAGTACTTC | CASSATGQTGGEQYF
. | TRBJ2-2 | once | TRBV30 | TGTGCCTGGAGTGTGTATAAATCGAACACCGGGGAGCTGTTTTTT | CAWSVYKSNTGELFF
. | TRBJ1-1 | . | TRBV7-9 | TGTGCCAGCAGCTTTTTAGGGGTGAACACTGAAGCTTTCTTT | CASSFLGVNTEAFF
TRBD1 | TRBJ2-3 | once | TRBV4-3 | TGCGCCAGCAGCCAGTCCCGGGACAGGGATCCAGATACGCAGTATTTT | CASSQSRDRDPDTQYF
TRBD1 | TRBJ1-1 | . | TRBV7-6 | TGTGCCAGCAGTTCCCCTCCGACAGGGCGGGCTTTCTTT | CASSSPPTGRAFF
. | TRBJ2-3 | once | TRBV29-1 | TGCAGCCTTCGCGCGGGCGGTCAAGATACGCAGTATTTT | CSLRAGGQDTQYF
. | TRBJ2-5 | . | TRBV12-5 | TGTGCTAGTGGCCCACAGGGGCCGGGGGCCCAGTACTTC | CASGPQGPGAQYF
. | TRBJ2-2 | few | TRBV28 | TGTGCCACCTCGACAGGGAACACCGGGGAGCTGTTTTTT | CATSTGNTGELFF
TRBD2 | TRBJ2-5 | . | TRBV10-3 | TGTGCCATCAGCAGCGGGGGCCCAGAGGAGACCCAGTACTTC | CAISSGGPEETQYF
TRBD1 | TRBJ2-7 | few | TRBV7-8 | TGTGCCAGCAGCCCGGGGACAGGAGCTTCCTACGAGCAGTACTTC | CASSPGTGASYEQYF
. | TRBJ1-2 | few | TRBV2 | TGTGCCAGCAGTGTTCTGGGACTCAATACCTATGGCTACACCTTC | CASSVLGLNTYGYTF
TRBD1 | TRBJ1-5 | . | TRBV9 | TGTGCCAGCAGCGAGGGATCCTCGACAGGGTATCAGCCCCAGCATTTT | CASSEGSSTGYQPQHF
. | TRBJ2-7 | . | TRBV28 | TGTGCCAGCAGTTTACCCCAGGGGAGATACGAGCAGTACTTC | CASSLPQGRYEQYF